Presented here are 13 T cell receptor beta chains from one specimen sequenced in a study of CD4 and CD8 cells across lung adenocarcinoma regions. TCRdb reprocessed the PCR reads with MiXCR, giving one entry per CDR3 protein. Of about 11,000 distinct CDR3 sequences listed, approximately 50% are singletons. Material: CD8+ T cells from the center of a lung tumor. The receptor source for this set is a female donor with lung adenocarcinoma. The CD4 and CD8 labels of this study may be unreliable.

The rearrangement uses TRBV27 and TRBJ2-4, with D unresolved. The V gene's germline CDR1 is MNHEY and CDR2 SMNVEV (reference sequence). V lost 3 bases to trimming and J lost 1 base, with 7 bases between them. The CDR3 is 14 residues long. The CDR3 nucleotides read TGTGCCAGCAGTTTTTCTGGGGCCAAAAACATTCAGTACTTC. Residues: CASSFSGAKNIQYF.

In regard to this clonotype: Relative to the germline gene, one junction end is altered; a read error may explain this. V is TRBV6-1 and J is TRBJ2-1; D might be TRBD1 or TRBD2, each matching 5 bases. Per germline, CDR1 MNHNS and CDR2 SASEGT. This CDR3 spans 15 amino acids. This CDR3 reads CASSFPGTSADTQFF. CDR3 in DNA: TGTGCCAGCAGCTTCCCCGGGACGAGCGCAGATACGCAGTTTTTC.

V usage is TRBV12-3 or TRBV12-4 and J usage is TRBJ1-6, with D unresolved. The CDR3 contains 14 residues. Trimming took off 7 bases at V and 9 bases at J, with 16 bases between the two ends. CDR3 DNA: TGTGCCAGCACCTACGAAGGGTTTGGTTCACCCCTCCACTTT. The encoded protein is CASTYEGFGSPLHF.

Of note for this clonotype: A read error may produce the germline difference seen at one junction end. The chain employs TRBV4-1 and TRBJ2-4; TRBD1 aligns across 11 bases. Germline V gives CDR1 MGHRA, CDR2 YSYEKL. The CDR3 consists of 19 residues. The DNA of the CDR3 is TGCGCCAACAGCCATGACGGGACAGGGGGAGTCCTAGCCAAAAACATTCAGTACTTC. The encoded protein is CANSHDGTGGVLAKNIQYF.

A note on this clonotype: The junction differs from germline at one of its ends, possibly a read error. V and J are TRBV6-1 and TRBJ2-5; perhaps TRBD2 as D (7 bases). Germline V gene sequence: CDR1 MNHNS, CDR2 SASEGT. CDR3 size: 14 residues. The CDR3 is CASRAGGGPETQYF. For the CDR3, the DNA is TGTGCCAGCAGGGCGGGCGGGGGCCCAGAGACCCAGTATTTC.

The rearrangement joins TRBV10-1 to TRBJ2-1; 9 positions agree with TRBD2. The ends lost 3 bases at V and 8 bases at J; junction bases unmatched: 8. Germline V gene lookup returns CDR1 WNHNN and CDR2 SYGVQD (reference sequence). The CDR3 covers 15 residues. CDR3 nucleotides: TGCGCCAGCAGTGAAGTTGCGGGGGGGGTCGATGAGCAGTTCTTC. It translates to CASSEVAGGVDEQFF.

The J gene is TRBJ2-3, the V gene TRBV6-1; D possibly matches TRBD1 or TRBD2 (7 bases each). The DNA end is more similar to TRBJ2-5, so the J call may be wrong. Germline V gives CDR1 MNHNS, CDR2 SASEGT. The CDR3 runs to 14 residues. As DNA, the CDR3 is TGTGCGGGCAGGGGGGGGGGGCGCCAAGAGACCCAGTACTTC. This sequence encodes CAGRGGGRQETQYF.

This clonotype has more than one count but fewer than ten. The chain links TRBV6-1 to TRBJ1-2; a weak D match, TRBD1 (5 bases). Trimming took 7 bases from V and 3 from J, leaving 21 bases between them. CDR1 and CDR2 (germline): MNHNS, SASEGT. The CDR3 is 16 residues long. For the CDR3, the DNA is TGTGCCAGCACTCCTCAGGAGGGGCACCCAGACTATGGCTACACCTTC. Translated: CASTPQEGHPDYGYTF.

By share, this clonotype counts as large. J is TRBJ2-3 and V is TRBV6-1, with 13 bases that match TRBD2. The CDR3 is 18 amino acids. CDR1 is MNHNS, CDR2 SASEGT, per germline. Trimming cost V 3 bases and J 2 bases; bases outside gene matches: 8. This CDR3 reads CASSDTSGGAIPTDTQYF. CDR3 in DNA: TGTGCCAGCAGTGATACTAGCGGGGGGGCGATTCCCACAGATACGCAGTATTTT.

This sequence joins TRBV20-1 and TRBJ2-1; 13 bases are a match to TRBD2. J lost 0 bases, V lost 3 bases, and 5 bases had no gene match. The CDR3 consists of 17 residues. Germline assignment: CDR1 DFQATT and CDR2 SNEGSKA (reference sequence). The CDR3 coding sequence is TGCAGTGCTAGCGGGACTAGCGGGGATAGCTCCTACAATGAGCAGTTCTTC. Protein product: CSASGTSGDSSYNEQFF.

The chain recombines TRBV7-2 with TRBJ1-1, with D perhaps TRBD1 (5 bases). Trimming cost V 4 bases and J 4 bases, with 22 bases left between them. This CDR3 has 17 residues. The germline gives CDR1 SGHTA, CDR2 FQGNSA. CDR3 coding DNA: TGTGCCAGCAGCTCCTCGGGGTCAGGGCTAAAGGGCACTGAAGCTTTCTTT. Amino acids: CASSSSGSGLKGTEAFF.

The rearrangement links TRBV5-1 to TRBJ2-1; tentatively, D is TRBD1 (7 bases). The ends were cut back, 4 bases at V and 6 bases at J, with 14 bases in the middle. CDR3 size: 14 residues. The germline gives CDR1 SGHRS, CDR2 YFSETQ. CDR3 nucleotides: TGCGCCAGCAGCCGCGGGACAGTAGGCAATGAGCAGTTCTTC. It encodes CASSRGTVGNEQFF.

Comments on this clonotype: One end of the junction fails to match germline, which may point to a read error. The chain's CDR3 is CASSGRQTYNSPLNF. As DNA, the CDR3 is TGTGCCAGCAGTGGCCGCCAGACCTATAATTCACCCCTCAACTTT. The chain employs TRBV6-1 and TRBJ1-6; the D is unclear. Germline V gene sequence: CDR1 MNHNS, CDR2 SASEGT. The CDR3 is made up of 15 amino acids.